What follows are 8 T cell receptor beta chains derived from one specimen sequenced in a study of T cells in tuberculosis. Libraries were prepared by immunoSEQ multiplex PCR; TCRdb keeps only in-frame clonotypes and omits some of them. The profile covers about 25,000 clones, with more than 80% appearing a single time and under 20% taken by the ten largest. The sample was PBMCs. Source of these receptors: a donor aged 10-30 years with latent tuberculosis or without tuberculosis infection. Some clones in this sample may be carry-over from other donors' samples.

This chain joins TRBV13 and TRBJ2-7; D is uncertain. Per germline, CDR1 PRHDT and CDR2 FYEKMQ (reference sequence). V was shortened by 4 bases and J by 0 bases, with 7 bases between the two germline ends. This CDR3 is built from 13 residues. The CDR3, as DNA: TGTGCCAGCAGCTCGGTGAGCTCCTACGAGCAGTACTTC. As protein: CASSSVSSYEQYF.

CDR3 DNA: TGTGCCAGTAGTATAGACCCGCAGGTGCAGTACTTC. As protein: CASSIDPQVQYF. The V and J genes are TRBV19 and TRBJ2-7; D remains unclear. Per germline, CDR1 LNHDA and CDR2 SQIVND (reference sequence). The CDR3 has 12 residues. The V end was cut by 0 bases, the J end by 9 bases, with 9 bases between.

The CDR3 coding sequence is TGTGCCAGCAGTTCCCAACTCTCCACAACTAATGAAAAACTGTTTTTT. Amino acids: CASSSQLSTTNEKLFF. The chain carries TRBV6-5 and TRBJ1-4; D is unresolved. V lost 4 bases, J lost 0 bases, and 12 bases lay in between. The CDR3 has 16 residues. In germline, CDR1 is MNHEY, CDR2 SVGAGI.

The rearrangement joins TRBV30 to TRBJ1-3; the D gene is possibly TRBD1 (6 bases). V was cut by 2 bases and J by 1 base, with 15 bases left in between. The CDR3 is 16 amino acids. CDR1 GTSNPN and CDR2 SVGIG come from the germline V gene (reference sequence). The CDR3 nucleotides are TGTGCCTGGAGTTTCAGGGGAAGAAGGTCTGGAAACACCATATATTTT. This gives the protein CAWSFRGRRSGNTIYF.

In its sample, this clone was seen once. J is TRBJ2-7 and V is TRBV29-1, with 7 bases identical to TRBD1. J gave up 6 bases and V 1 base, and 3 bases lay outside the gene matches. The CDR3 runs to 12 residues. Germline V gives CDR1 SQVTM, CDR2 ANQGSEA. The CDR3 DNA sequence: TGCAGCGTTGAAGGACAGGGTGGCGAGCAGTACTTC. This encodes CSVEGQGGEQYF.

The chain links TRBV29-1 to TRBJ2-5; a weak D match, TRBD2 (6 bases). Germline CDR1 SQVTM, CDR2 ANQGSEA. V dropped 6 bases and J dropped 5 bases, with 28 bases sitting between them. This CDR3 comprises 17 residues. CDR3 nucleotides: TGCAGCGTCGGCCCCGGGACTTACCTGACGGCTGGGGAGACCCAGTACTTC. It encodes CSVGPGTYLTAGETQYF.

The chain links TRBV5-1 to TRBJ1-1; D is undetermined. CDR1 and CDR2 (germline): SGHRS, YFSETQ. V was shortened by 0 bases and J by 1 base, with 4 bases between the two germline ends. The CDR3 sequence is 13 residues long. The CDR3 spells CASSLDWNTEAFF. The CDR3 nucleotides read TGCGCCAGCAGCTTGGACTGGAACACTGAAGCTTTCTTT.

This CDR3 is CASSLDRGNTEAFF. CDR3 sequence (DNA): TGCGCCAGCAGCTTGGATCGGGGGAATACTGAAGCTTTCTTT. The chain joins TRBV5-1 to TRBJ1-1; a possible D gene is TRBD1 (5 bases). The germline gives CDR1 SGHRS, CDR2 YFSETQ. The CDR3 is made up of 14 amino acids. V dropped 0 bases and J dropped 5 bases, with 11 bases sitting between them.